This paragraph covers one T cell receptor (beta chain) sequence. Its target is not known. Germline V lookup: CDR1 WNHNN, CDR2 SYGVQD (reference sequence). V was clipped by 6 bases and J by 8 bases, with 11 bases between them. CDR3 length: 13 residues. The data belong to a study of T cells in Graves' hyperthyroidism and ophthalmopathy. Study-wide background: Peripheral blood samples were taken at initial diagnosis, prior to any treatment.

Calling Graves' hyperthyroidism stable meant ophthalmopathy did not progress within 18 months. Template material for amplifying TCR beta CDR3 regions consisted of RNA transcripts. HTBI primers were employed in a first-round RT-PCR of the TCR CDR3. MiXCR, run by TCRdb on the multiplex PCR reads, gives a single entry per CDR3 protein. Counted here are 350,000 to 450,000 distinct CDR3 sequences, roughly 13% occurring once; the ten biggest clones make up roughly 11%. General observations from the study: The model foresaw ophthalmopathy a median around 6.8 months prior to onset. Most thyroid clonotypes that were expanded above 0.001 also turned up in blood.

Sequencing input: blood. J is TRBJ1-6 and V is TRBV10-1; tentatively, D is TRBD1 (6 bases). This sequence was found in a woman in her sixties with Graves' hyperthyroidism. CDR3 in amino acids: CASRRTEDSPLHF. CDR3 sequence (DNA): TGCGCCAGCAGGAGGACAGAGGATTCACCCCTCCACTTT.